This T cell receptor beta chain was sequenced in a study of T cells in Graves' hyperthyroidism and ophthalmopathy. Researchers barred patients who had uncontrolled infection, other autoimmune disease, pregnancy or lactation. Whole-study findings and limits: In blood, most of the thyroid clonotypes expanded above 0.001 were also present.

Regarding this clonotype: Its antigen is undetermined.

This CDR3 has 16 residues. V was shortened by 2 bases and J by 3 bases, with 16 bases between the two germline ends. Germline V gene sequence: CDR1 ENHRY, CDR2 SYGVKD. It was RNA transcripts that yielded the amplified TCR beta CDR3 regions. First-round RT-PCR of the TCR CDR3 relied on the HTBI primer set. TCRdb re-derived calls from the multiplex PCR reads in MiXCR, one entry per CDR3 protein. The sample records about 570,000 distinct CDR3 sequences, around 45% being singletons. This receptor was taken from an adult woman with Graves' disease, either hyperthyroidism or ophthalmopathy (not recorded which). Sequencing input: peripheral blood or thyroid tissue (not recorded which). V and J are TRBV10-3 and TRBJ1-1; D possibly corresponds to TRBD1 (6 bases). DNA for the CDR3: TGTGCCATCAGTGAGCGGGGTACAGGGAGTGACACTGAAGCTTTCTTT. Amino acid sequence: CAISERGTGSDTEAFF.